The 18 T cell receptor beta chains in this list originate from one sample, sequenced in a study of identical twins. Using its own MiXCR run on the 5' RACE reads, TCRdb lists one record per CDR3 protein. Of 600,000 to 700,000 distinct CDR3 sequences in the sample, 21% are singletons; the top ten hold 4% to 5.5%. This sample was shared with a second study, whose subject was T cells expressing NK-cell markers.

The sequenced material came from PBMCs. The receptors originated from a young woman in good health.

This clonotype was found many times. As DNA, the CDR3 is TGCAGTGCTAGATCGTTAGCGGGGGGGCCCTACGAGCAGTACTTC. Translated, it gives CSARSLAGGPYEQYF. The rearrangement joins TRBV20-1 to TRBJ2-7, with 11 bases matching TRBD2. Germline V lookup: CDR1 DFQATT, CDR2 SNEGSKA (reference sequence). This CDR3 contains 15 residues. Trimming cost V 2 bases and J 2 bases; bases outside gene matches: 5.

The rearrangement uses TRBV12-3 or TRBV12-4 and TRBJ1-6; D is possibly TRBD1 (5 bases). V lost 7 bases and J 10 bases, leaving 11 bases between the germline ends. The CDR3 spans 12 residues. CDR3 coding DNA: TGTGCCAGCAACATGAGGGGATCACCCCTCCACTTT. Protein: CASNMRGSPLHF.

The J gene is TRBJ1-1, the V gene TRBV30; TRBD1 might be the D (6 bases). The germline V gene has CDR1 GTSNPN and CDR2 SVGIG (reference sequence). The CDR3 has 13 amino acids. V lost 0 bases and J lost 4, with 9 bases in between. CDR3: CAWSVQGTTEAFF. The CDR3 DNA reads TGTGCCTGGAGTGTACAGGGTACCACTGAAGCTTTCTTT.

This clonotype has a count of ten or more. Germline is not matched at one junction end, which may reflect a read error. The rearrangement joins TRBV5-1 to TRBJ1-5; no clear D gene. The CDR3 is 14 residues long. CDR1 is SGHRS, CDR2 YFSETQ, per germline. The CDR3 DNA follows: TGCGCCAGCAGCTTGAGGCCGGGGAGTCAGGCCCAGCATTTT. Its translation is CASSLRPGSQAQHF.

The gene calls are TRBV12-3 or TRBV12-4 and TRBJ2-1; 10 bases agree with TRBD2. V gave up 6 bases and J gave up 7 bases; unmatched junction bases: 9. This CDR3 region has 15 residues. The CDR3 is CASSRTSGDRNEQFF. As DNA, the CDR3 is TGTGCCAGCAGCCGCACTAGCGGGGATAGGAATGAGCAGTTCTTC.

Here the CDR3 reads CSVGGAHEQFF. The CDR3 DNA reads as TGCAGCGTTGGGGGGGCCCATGAGCAGTTCTTC. V and J are TRBV29-1 and TRBJ2-1; D tentatively reads TRBD1 or TRBD2 (6 bases each). Trimming left V 4 bases short and J 8 bases short, with 9 bases between. The CDR3 length is 11 residues. Looked up from germline, CDR1 is SQVTM and CDR2 is ANQGSEA.

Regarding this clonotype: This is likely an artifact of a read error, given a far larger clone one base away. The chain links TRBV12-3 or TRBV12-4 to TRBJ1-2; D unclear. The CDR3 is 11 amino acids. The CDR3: CVSSPGYGYTF. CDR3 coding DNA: TGTGTCAGCAGTCCGGGGTATGGCTACACCTTC.

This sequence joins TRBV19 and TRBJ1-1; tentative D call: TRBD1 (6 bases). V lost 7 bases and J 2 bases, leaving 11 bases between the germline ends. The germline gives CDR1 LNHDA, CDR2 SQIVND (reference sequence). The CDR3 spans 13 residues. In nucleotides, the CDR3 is TGTGCCAGTATTGACAGGACCAACACTGAAGCTTTCTTT. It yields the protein CASIDRTNTEAFF.

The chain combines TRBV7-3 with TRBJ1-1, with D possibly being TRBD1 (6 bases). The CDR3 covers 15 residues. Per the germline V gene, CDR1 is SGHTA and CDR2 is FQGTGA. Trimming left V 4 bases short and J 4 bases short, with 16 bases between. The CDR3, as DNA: TGTGCCAGCAGCTCCCCCGACAGGCAGAGCACTGAAGCTTTCTTT. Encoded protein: CASSSPDRQSTEAFF.

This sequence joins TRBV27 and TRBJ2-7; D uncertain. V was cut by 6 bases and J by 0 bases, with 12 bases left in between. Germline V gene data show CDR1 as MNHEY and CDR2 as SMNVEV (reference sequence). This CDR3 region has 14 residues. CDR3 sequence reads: CASRPLGSSYEQYF. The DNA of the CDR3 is TGTGCCAGCAGACCCCTTGGCAGCTCCTACGAGCAGTACTTC.

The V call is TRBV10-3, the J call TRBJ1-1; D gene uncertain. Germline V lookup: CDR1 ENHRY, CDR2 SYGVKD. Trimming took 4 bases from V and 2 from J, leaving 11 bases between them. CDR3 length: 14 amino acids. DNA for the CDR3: TGTGCCATCAGTGTAAATAAGTTAAACACTGAAGCTTTCTTT. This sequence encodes CAISVNKLNTEAFF.

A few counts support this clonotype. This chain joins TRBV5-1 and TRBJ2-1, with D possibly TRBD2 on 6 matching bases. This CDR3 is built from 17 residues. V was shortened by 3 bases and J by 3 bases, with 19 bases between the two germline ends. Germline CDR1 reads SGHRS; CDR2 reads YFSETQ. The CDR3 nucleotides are TGCGCCAGCAGCTCCGGACGGGGGAGTGGTATCTACAATGAGCAGTTCTTC. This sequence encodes CASSSGRGSGIYNEQFF.

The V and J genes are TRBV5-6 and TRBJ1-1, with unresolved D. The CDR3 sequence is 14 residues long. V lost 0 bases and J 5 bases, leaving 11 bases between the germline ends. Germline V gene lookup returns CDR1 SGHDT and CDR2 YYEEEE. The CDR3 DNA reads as TGTGCCAGCAGCTTGGATGGGCGCTGGACTGAAGCTTTCTTT. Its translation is CASSLDGRWTEAFF.

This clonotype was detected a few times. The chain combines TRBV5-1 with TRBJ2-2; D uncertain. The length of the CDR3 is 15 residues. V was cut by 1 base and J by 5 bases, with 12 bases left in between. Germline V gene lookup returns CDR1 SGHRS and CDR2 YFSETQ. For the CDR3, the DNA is TGCGCCAGCAGCTTGTACCTCGGATCTACCGGGGAGCTGTTTTTT. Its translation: CASSLYLGSTGELFF.

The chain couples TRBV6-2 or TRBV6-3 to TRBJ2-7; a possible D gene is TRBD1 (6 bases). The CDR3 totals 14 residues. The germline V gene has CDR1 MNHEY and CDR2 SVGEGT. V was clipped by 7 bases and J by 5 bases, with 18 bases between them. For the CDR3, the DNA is TGTGCCAGCAATATCGGGACATTGTTCCACGAGCAGTACTTC. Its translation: CASNIGTLFHEQYF.

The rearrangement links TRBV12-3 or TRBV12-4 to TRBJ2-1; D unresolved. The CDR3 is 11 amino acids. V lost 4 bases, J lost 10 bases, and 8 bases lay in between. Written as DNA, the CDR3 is TGTGCCAGCAGTTCCCAACAAGAGCAGTTCTTC. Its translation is CASSSQQEQFF.

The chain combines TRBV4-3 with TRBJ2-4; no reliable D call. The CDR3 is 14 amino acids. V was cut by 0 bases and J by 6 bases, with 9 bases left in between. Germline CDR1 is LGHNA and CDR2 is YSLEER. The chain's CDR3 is CASSQDVHPNIQYF. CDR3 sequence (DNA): TGCGCCAGCAGCCAAGATGTCCACCCAAACATTCAGTACTTC.

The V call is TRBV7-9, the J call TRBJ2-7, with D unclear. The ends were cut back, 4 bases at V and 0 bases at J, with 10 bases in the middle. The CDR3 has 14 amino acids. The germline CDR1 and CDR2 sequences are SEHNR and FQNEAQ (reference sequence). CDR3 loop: CASSSHSVSYEQYF. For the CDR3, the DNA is TGTGCCAGCAGCTCCCACAGCGTCTCCTACGAGCAGTACTTC.